Below, 5 T cell receptor beta chains from the same sample are listed, as sequenced in a study of T-cell reconstitution after alpha-beta-depleted transplantation in children. Unique molecular identifiers were built into the TCRbeta library. TCRdb independently ran MiXCR on the PCR reads; one entry per CDR3 protein. The data hold almost 500,000 distinct CDR3 sequences, with roughly 10% observed a single time. The source was PBMCs, collected before TCRalphabeta/CD19-depleted stem cell transplant. These receptors all come from a child aged 2 to 10 with inherited bone marrow failure, due to receive a stem cell transplant.

This clonotype was observed a few times. The chain is built from TRBV12-3 or TRBV12-4 and TRBJ2-5; D is perhaps TRBD2 (5 bases). The V end was cut by 3 bases, the J end by 1 base, with 9 bases between. There are 14 residues in the CDR3. DNA of the CDR3: TGTGCCAGCAGTTTGAGGGTTATCCAAGAGACCCAGTACTTC. It codes for CASSLRVIQETQYF.

This sequence joins TRBV5-4 and TRBJ2-3, with TRBD1 identical over 7 bases. V shed 4 bases, J shed 0 bases, and the junction held 8 bases outside the gene matches. Per germline, CDR1 SGHNT and CDR2 YYREEE (reference sequence). The CDR3 covers 16 residues. CDR3 in DNA: TGTGCCAGCAGCATCATAGACAGGGCCAGCACAGATACGCAGTATTTT. Its translation: CASSIIDRASTDTQYF.

This clonotype has a handful of counts. This chain joins TRBV6-5 and TRBJ2-2; D possibly uses TRBD1 or TRBD2 (6 bases each). V dropped 2 bases and J dropped 4 bases, with 11 bases sitting between them. This CDR3 has 15 amino acids. Germline loops: CDR1 MNHEY, CDR2 SVGAGI. The CDR3 DNA reads as TGTGCCAGCAGTTACGACGGGGGCAGCACCGGGGAGCTGTTTTTT. Protein: CASSYDGGSTGELFF.

This clonotype was counted between two and nine times. The V gene is TRBV4-3, the J gene TRBJ2-7; D is possibly TRBD2 (6 bases). V was trimmed by 1 base and J by 3 bases, leaving 13 bases between them. The germline V gene has CDR1 LGHNA and CDR2 YSLEER. The CDR3 covers 15 residues. The CDR3 DNA follows: TGCGCCAGCAGCCAAGCTAGCGCCCGTATCTACGAGCAGTACTTC. Translating it yields CASSQASARIYEQYF.

This clonotype was observed at least ten times. The V and J genes are TRBV29-1 and TRBJ2-7, with 10 bases identical to TRBD2. V lost 4 bases, J lost 2 bases, and 8 bases stayed unmatched. CDR1 is SQVTM, CDR2 ANQGSEA, per germline. The CDR3 consists of 15 residues. CDR3 bases: TGCAGCGTTGTCGCGCTAGCGGGAGCCCCCTACGAGCAGTACTTC. Protein sequence: CSVVALAGAPYEQYF.